Below, one T cell receptor (beta chain) is given with its context. Its specificity is not known. The CDR3 sequence is 15 residues long. V lost 3 bases and J lost 3; bases outside the gene matches: 10. Germline CDR1 reads DFQATT; CDR2 reads SNEGSKA (reference sequence). A second PCR, run for about 7 to 11 cycles, used a sample-barcoded 5' primer plus a J-beta primer mix. TCRdb re-called the 5' RACE reads through MiXCR, storing one row per CDR3 protein. Of about 780,000 distinct CDR3 sequences in the sample, roughly 26% were seen once. This record belongs to a study of blood T cells in healthy people across ages. Study-level points and caveats: Diversity figures based on one million T cells were deemed too low.

This same sample was also taken into another study, of T cells of mothers and their children. Turning to that study: Thymic selection molds TCR recombination products alike in related and unrelated pairs.

The specimen sequenced was blood. This receptor was taken from a boy younger than 18 in good health. The chain couples TRBV20-1 to TRBJ1-2; 7 bases align to TRBD1. CDR3 sequence (DNA): TGCAGTGCTAGGTCAGACCGGGACAGATACTATGGCTACACCTTC. It yields the protein CSARSDRDRYYGYTF.